This section outlines one T cell receptor beta chain sequence together with its context. V lost 5 bases, J lost 7 bases, and 5 bases stayed unmatched. The CDR3 covers 13 residues. Germline V gene sequence: CDR1 SGHTA, CDR2 FQGNSA. This entry comes from a study of blood T cell repertoires in COVID-19. Study context: Researchers got acute and convalescent COVID-19 samples from the United States, Italy and Spain. T cells, B-cell-depleted T cells, or PBMCs provided the cDNA or gDNA that served as material.

Study processing details: The authors estimated nucleated cell counts from reference gene primer amplification. This table comes from immunoSEQ multiplex PCR, and its TCRdb copy is limited to in-frame clones, with some not included. V and J calls and clone size come straight from that table; D and trimming were deduced from the DNA. The sample consists of 110,000 to 150,000 clones, 84% of them appearing once. The sequencing sample was made of peripheral blood. This clonotype was sampled from a human donor in a cohort sampled during active COVID-19. The J gene is TRBJ2-1, the V gene TRBV7-2; 7 bases map to TRBD1. CDR3 loop: CASSPRTGNEQFF. Written as DNA, the CDR3 is TGTGCCAGCAGCCCCCGGACAGGTAATGAGCAGTTCTTC.